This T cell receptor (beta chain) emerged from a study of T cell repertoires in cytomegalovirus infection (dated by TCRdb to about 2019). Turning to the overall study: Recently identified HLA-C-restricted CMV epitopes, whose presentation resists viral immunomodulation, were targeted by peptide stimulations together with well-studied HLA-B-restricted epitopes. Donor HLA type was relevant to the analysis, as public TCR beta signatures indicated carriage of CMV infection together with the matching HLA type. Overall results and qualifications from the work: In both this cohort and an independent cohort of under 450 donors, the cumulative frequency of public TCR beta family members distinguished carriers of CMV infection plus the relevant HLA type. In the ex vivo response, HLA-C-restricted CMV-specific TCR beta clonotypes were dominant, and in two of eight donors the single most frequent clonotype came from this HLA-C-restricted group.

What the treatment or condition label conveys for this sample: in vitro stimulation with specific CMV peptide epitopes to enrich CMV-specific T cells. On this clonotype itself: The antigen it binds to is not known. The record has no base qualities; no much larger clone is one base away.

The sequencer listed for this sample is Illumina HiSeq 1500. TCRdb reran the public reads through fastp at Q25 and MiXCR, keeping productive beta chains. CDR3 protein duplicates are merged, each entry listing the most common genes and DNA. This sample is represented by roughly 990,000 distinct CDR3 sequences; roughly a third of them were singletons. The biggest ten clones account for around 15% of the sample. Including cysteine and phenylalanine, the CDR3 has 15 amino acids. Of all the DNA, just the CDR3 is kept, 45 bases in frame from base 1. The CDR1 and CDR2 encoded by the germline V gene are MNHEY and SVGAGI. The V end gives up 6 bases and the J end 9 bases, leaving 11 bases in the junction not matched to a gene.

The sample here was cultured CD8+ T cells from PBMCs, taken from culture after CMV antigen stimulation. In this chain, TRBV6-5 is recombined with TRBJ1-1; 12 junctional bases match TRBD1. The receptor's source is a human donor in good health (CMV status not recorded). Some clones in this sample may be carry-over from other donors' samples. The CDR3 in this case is CASSPGTGGIRQAFF. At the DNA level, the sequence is TGTGCCAGCAGCCCCGGGACAGGGGGCATTCGCCAAGCTTTCTTT.